This is a list of T cell receptor beta chains from one sample in a study of identical twins. TCRdb independently ran MiXCR on the 5' RACE reads; one entry per CDR3 protein. The sample lists nearly 900,000 distinct CDR3 sequences, around 12% seen once, with 1.5% to 2% in the top ten. These records were also assigned to another study, of yellow fever vaccine responses in identical twins.

Specimen: PBMCs. All receptors derive from a woman between 18 and 29 years old in good health. CDR3s include the opening cysteine and the closing phenylalanine or tryptophan. Each record gives: CDR3 protein, CDR3 DNA, J gene, clone size, V gene, D gene. The D gene is left open where the match is weak. Not every row has a clone size; where given, it reads once, few, many or a size class.

CASSFRGLSYEQYF,TGCGCCAGCAGCTTTCGGGGACTATCCTACGAGCAGTACTTC,TRBJ2-7,.,TRBV5-1,TRBD2
CSARGPGDSPLHF,TGCAGTGCTAGAGGCCCCGGCGATTCACCCCTCCACTTT,TRBJ1-6,few,TRBV20-1,.
CSVEDRASGLEQFF,TGCAGCGTTGAAGATCGGGCTAGCGGCCTAGAGCAGTTCTTC,TRBJ2-1,many,TRBV29-1,TRBD2
CASSIFGWGTNEQFF,TGTGCCAGTAGTATTTTTGGTTGGGGGACCAATGAGCAGTTCTTC,TRBJ2-1,few,TRBV19,.
CASSSRRLAGGEANTGELFF,TGTGCCAGCAGCTCTCGACGACTAGCGGGGGGGGAAGCGAACACCGGGGAGCTGTTTTTT,TRBJ2-2,.,TRBV11-2,TRBD2
CASSPHGQGDYGYTF,TGTGCCAGCAGTCCCCATGGACAGGGTGATTATGGCTACACCTTC,TRBJ1-2,few,TRBV28,TRBD1
CASSEVGAGEQFF,TGTGCCAGCAGTGAGGTGGGGGCTGGTGAGCAGTTCTTC,TRBJ2-1,.,TRBV6-1,.
CASSVLAGEGNEQFF,TGTGCCAGCAGCGTGCTAGCGGGAGAGGGGAATGAGCAGTTCTTC,TRBJ2-1,.,TRBV3-1,TRBD2
CASSFSTGSEQETQYF,TGTGCCAGCAGCTTTTCAACCGGGAGCGAGCAAGAGACCCAGTACTTC,TRBJ2-5,.,TRBV11-3,.
CASSFQRGVYEQFF,TGCGCCAGCAGCTTTCAGCGGGGGGTATATGAGCAGTTCTTC,TRBJ2-1,few,TRBV5-1,TRBD2
CASSPRVGSYNEQFF,TGTGCCAGCAGCCCCCGGGTGGGTTCCTACAATGAGCAGTTCTTC,TRBJ2-1,.,TRBV7-6,.
CASSLVPGTGTEAFF,TGTGCCAGCAGCTTGGTTCCAGGGACAGGCACTGAAGCTTTCTTT,TRBJ1-1,few,TRBV5-6,TRBD1
CASSLRLAGGPETQYF,TGTGCCAGCAGCCTCCGACTAGCGGGGGGTCCAGAGACCCAGTACTTC,TRBJ2-5,.,TRBV4-2,TRBD2
CASSYSSGHQPQHF,TGTGCCAGCAGTTACTCATCGGGGCACCAGCCCCAGCATTTT,TRBJ1-5,many,TRBV6-2/TRBV6-3,.
CATSDRDSSEQYF,TGTGCCACCAGTGACCGAGACAGTAGCGAGCAGTACTTC,TRBJ2-7,many,TRBV24-1,.
CSARSGRVQETQYF,TGCAGTGCTCGTAGCGGGAGAGTCCAAGAGACCCAGTACTTC,TRBJ2-5,.,TRBV20-1,TRBD2
CASSLDLIGGSYNEQFF,TGTGCCAGCAGCTTAGATCTCATCGGGGGGTCCTACAATGAGCAGTTCTTC,TRBJ2-1,.,TRBV11-2,TRBD2
CASMKDGGSPLHF,TGTGCCAGCATGAAGGATGGGGGTTCACCCCTCCACTTT,TRBJ1-6,.,TRBV2,.
CASSDSGVDDEQFF,TGTGCCAGCAGTGACTCGGGGGTCGACGACGAGCAGTTCTTC,TRBJ2-1,few,TRBV2,.
CASSFTVAKNIQYF,TGTGCCAGCAGTTTTACGGTAGCCAAAAACATTCAGTACTTC,TRBJ2-4,.,TRBV12-3/TRBV12-4,.
CASSYGKSGATDTQYF,TGTGCCAGCAGTTACGGGAAGAGCGGGGCCACAGATACGCAGTATTTT,TRBJ2-3,few,TRBV6-5,TRBD2
CASSIAGPGELFF,TGTGCCAGCAGCATCGCGGGGCCCGGGGAGCTGTTTTTT,TRBJ2-2,few,TRBV14,.
CASSQEGQNYYGYTF,TGCGCCAGCAGCCAAGAAGGTCAGAACTACTATGGCTACACCTTC,TRBJ1-2,.,TRBV4-1,.
CATSVSGGPVNEQFF,TGTGCCACCAGTGTGTCGGGAGGGCCCGTCAATGAGCAGTTCTTC,TRBJ2-1,.,TRBV24-1,TRBD2
CASSHRDRNTGELFF,TGTGCCAGCAGCCACCGGGACAGAAACACCGGGGAGCTGTTTTTT,TRBJ2-2,many,TRBV9,TRBD1
CASSLAGQVRLEQYF,TGTGCCAGCAGTTTAGCGGGACAGGTCCGCCTCGAGCAGTACTTC,TRBJ2-7,few,TRBV12-3/TRBV12-4,TRBD1
CASSLGTGDEQYF,TGCGCCAGCAGCTTGGGGACGGGCGACGAGCAGTACTTC,TRBJ2-7,.,TRBV5-1,.
CASSRIDGTGVAEQYF,TGTGCCAGCAGCCGAATAGATGGGACAGGGGTTGCCGAGCAGTACTTC,TRBJ2-7,many,TRBV6-1,TRBD1
CSATWTSGSNLEQFF,TGCAGTGCTACCTGGACTAGCGGGTCCAATCTTGAGCAGTTCTTC,TRBJ2-1,few,TRBV20-1,TRBD2
CASSLGGGGETQYF,TGTGCCAGCAGCTTGGGCGGGGGTGGAGAGACCCAGTACTTC,TRBJ2-5,many,TRBV7-2,TRBD2
CATSPLQGREQYF,TGTGCCACCAGCCCTCTACAGGGCCGCGAGCAGTACTTC,TRBJ2-7,.,TRBV15,.
CASSFWADTGELFF,TGTGCCAGCAGCTTCTGGGCTGACACCGGGGAGCTGTTTTTT,TRBJ2-2,few,TRBV5-5,.
CASSPPPGVYGYTF,TGTGCCAGCAGCCCCCCCCCGGGGGTCTATGGCTACACCTTC,TRBJ1-2,few,TRBV3-1,.
CASSLMDLNTEAFF,TGCGCCAGCAGCTTAATGGACTTGAACACTGAAGCTTTCTTT,TRBJ1-1,few,TRBV5-1,.
CASSQEPGQAYNEQFF,TGTGCCAGCAGCCAAGAACCGGGACAGGCATACAATGAGCAGTTCTTC,TRBJ2-1,.,TRBV4-2,TRBD1
CATSDRDSKNYEQFF,TGTGCCACCAGTGACCGGGACAGTAAGAACTATGAGCAGTTCTTC,TRBJ2-1,.,TRBV24-1,TRBD1
CASTRGLAAPALFF,TGTGCCAGTACTCGCGGACTAGCGGCCCCCGCATTATTCTTC,TRBJ2-1,few,TRBV6-1,TRBD2
CASSQVRRDFRTDTQYF,TGTGCCAGCAGCCAAGTACGCAGGGACTTCCGCACAGATACGCAGTATTTT,TRBJ2-3,.,TRBV14,.
CASSSSGPYNEQFF,TGCGCCAGCAGCAGCAGCGGGCCCTACAATGAGCAGTTCTTC,TRBJ2-1,many,TRBV5-1,.
CATSARGRVANEQFF,TGTGCCACCAGCGCCCGGGGCAGGGTAGCTAATGAGCAGTTCTTC,TRBJ2-1,few,TRBV15,.
CASSDGGFPYEQYF,TGTGCCAGCAGTGACGGGGGATTCCCTTACGAGCAGTACTTC,TRBJ2-7,.,TRBV2,.
CSAIDRGNSPLHF,TGCAGTGCGATAGACAGGGGTAATTCACCCCTCCACTTT,TRBJ1-6,few,TRBV20-1,TRBD1
CASSQSQAPISDTQYF,TGCGCCAGCAGCCAAAGCCAGGCCCCCATTTCAGATACGCAGTATTTT,TRBJ2-3,few,TRBV4-1,.
CAGYNEQFF,TGCGCCGGATACAATGAGCAGTTCTTC,TRBJ2-1,few,TRBV5-1,.
CATTPGQGRAFF,TGTGCCACCACCCCTGGGCAGGGTCGGGCTTTCTTT,TRBJ1-1,few,TRBV6-6,.